Reported below is one T cell receptor beta chain. The antigen remains undetermined. The read finishes 3 residues shy of the CDR3 end, and the germline J gene is used to complete it. This sample stems from a study of T cell clonality in common variable immunodeficiency. The study's findings and limits: Compared with healthy controls, CVID subjects showed increased TCRbeta clonality, mostly in about a third. The cause of increased CVID clonality remains unclear without subpopulation sequencing. Reportedly, TCR beta sequences from common variable immunodeficiency showed fewer deletions and N-nucleotide insertions.

Sequenced by immunoSEQ multiplex PCR; TCRdb stores in-frame clones only, minus some. The sample was found to contain around 45,000 clones, and every one recurs. The CDR3 is 13 residues long. CDR1 is GTSNPN, CDR2 SVGIG, per germline (reference sequence). Material for sequencing was peripheral blood mononuclear cells. V usage is TRBV30 and J usage is TRBJ1-2; maybe TRBD1 (6 bases). This sequence originates from a person between 18 and 75 years old in good health. CDR3 bases read: TGTGCCTGGAGTGTAAGGGGGATCTACGAC. It codes for CAWSVRGIYD. The entire CDR3 is CAWSVRGIYDYTF.